The T cell receptor (beta chain) described here comes from a study of T cells after yellow fever vaccination (dated by TCRdb to 2018 to 2020). With regard to the full study: Libraries from fractions with low cell numbers were prepared with the SMART-Seq v4 Ultra Low Input RNA kit. Two healthy male donors made up the cohort, one aged 18 to 29 years and the other aged 30 to 40 years. To follow T-cell clones before and after both primary and booster YFV17D yellow fever vaccination, bulk TCR alpha and beta repertoires underwent longitudinal sequencing. Bulk PBMC replicates and cell subsets were isolated from blood drawn at multiple timepoints before and after both primary and secondary immunization.

Notes on this clonotype: The antigen it recognizes is unknown. No clone much larger than this one lies a single base away; base qualities are absent.

The sequencer listed for this sample is Illumina NovaSeq 6000. TCR cDNA was synthesized by 5'RACE template switching, through which a universal primer site and unique molecular identifiers were introduced. Priming of cDNA synthesis was performed from both the TCR alpha and TCR beta constant segments. Library amplification used two PCR steps, and the second PCR step added sample barcodes and sequencing adapters. Sequencing of the libraries was done on either Illumina HiSeq 2500 (2x100 bp) or NovaSeq (2x150 bp). The authors' analysis ran thus. Reads were demultiplexed and collapsed into UMI consensus sequences with MIGEC, and V(D)J alignment was performed with MiXCR. Using edgeR on replicate PBMC samples, clonotypes were called vaccine-responding if FDR was below 0.01 and the log2 fold change was above 5 up to day 15. Bulk clonotypes were assigned CD4 or CD8 identity according to which sequenced CD4 or CD8 repertoire held them at higher abundance. TCRdb itself trimmed the public reads at Q25 with fastp, ran MiXCR and retained productive beta chains. Duplicate CDR3 protein sequences are folded into a single record with the most common DNA and genes. These V and J calls are TCRdb output, not the study's own analysis. This sample lists 300,000 or so distinct CDR3 sequences; about 4% were detected once. Of the sample, 20% to 30% is held by the ten largest clones.

Per the germline V gene, SGHRS is the CDR1 and YFSETQ is the CDR2. The CDR3 runs 19 residues from the cysteine to the phenylalanine. Solely the CDR3 DNA is kept, with 57 bases framed from the first base. Relative to germline, V is 0 bases shorter and J is 7 bases shorter, with 28 bases between their ends. General findings and caveats noted by the study authors: Only two donors were included in the study, so the extent to which the findings can be generalized is limited. Because abundant contaminating clonotypes from the bulk population could be contained in FACS-sorted repertoires, computational filtering was required. Compared with the primary T-cell response, the secondary T-cell response was weaker but faster, peaking on day 5 rather than day 15. A small share of clonotypes occurred in both CD4 and CD8 compartments, likely arising from convergent recombination. After the booster, most clones that had expanded after primary vaccination were detected again (about 95% of CD4 and 88% of CD8), suggesting broad maintenance of memory.

Explained via the paper, the treatment or condition label denotes: live attenuated yellow fever vaccine strain. At each blood-draw timepoint, two biological replicates of bulk PBMCs were obtained. A standard Ficoll-Paque protocol was used to isolate PBMCs from peripheral blood. TriZol was used to extract RNA from bulk PBMCs, CD4 and CD8 fractions, and dextramer-positive and dextramer-negative fractions. This sample comprised PBMCs, obtained 5 days after the yellow fever booster vaccination. This receptor was taken from a man between 18 and 35 years old who received the YFV17D yellow fever vaccine. This chain joins TRBV5-1 to TRBJ1-2; the D gene is perhaps TRBD1, from 5 matching bases. The nucleotide sequence is TGCGCCAGCAGCTTGGACCCCCCTCCCCTAGGGACCCTTGGTAGTGGCTACACCTTC. Translated, this is CASSLDPPPLGTLGSGYTF.